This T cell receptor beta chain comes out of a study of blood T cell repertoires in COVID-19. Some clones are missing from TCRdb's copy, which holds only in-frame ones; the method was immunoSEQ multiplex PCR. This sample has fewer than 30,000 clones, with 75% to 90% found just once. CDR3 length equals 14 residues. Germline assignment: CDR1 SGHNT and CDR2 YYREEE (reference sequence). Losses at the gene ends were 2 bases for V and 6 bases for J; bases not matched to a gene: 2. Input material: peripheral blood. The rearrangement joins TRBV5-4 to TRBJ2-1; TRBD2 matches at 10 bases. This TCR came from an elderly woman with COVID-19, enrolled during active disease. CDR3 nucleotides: TGTGCCAGCAGCTTAGCGGGGGGGTTCAATGAGCAGTTCTTC. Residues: CASSLAGGFNEQFF.